The 21 T cell receptor beta chains reported below all come from one sample, sequenced in a study of post-analysis software for immune sequencing data (dated by TCRdb to between 2014 and 2017). General study outcomes and caveats: Four or five TRBV segments, including TRBV5-6, TRBV5-1 and TRBV20-1, were significantly more frequent in patients than controls.

These TCRs' antigens remain unknown. The method behind the library was PCR. TCRdb records Illumina HiSeq 2500 as the sequencer. To reduce PCR and sequencing biases, unique molecular identifiers were incorporated into the TCR beta cDNA libraries. The public sequencing data were trimmed at Q25 with fastp and processed into clonotypes with MiXCR by TCRdb, which kept only in-frame beta chains. Each CDR3 protein gets just one entry, which takes the most common genes and DNA from the rows behind it. The sample data list some 690,000 distinct CDR3 sequences, and 55% to 70% of these were observed just once. About 11% of the sample is taken by the ten largest. What was sequenced was blood. The receptors come from a girl under 10 years old with multiple sclerosis.

This clonotype was counted a single time. The chain carries TRBV13 and TRBJ2-5; the D is unclear. This CDR3 has 16 amino acids. Trimming pared 3 bases from V and 5 bases from J, leaving 19 bases between. CDR1 is PRHDT and CDR2 is FYEKMQ in the germline V gene (reference sequence). The CDR3 nucleotides are TGTGCCAGCAGCTTCCTCCTAGGTACCCCCAGGGAGACCCAGTACTTC. Amino acid sequence: CASSFLLGTPRETQYF.

The chain links TRBV11-2 to TRBJ2-1, with D possibly matching TRBD2 (6 bases). Per the germline V gene, CDR1 is SGHAT and CDR2 is FQNNGV. Trimming cost V 3 bases and J 8 bases, with 14 bases left between them. The CDR3 is 14 residues long. The CDR3 spells CASSFWSGEYEQFF. The CDR3 coding sequence is TGTGCCAGCAGCTTCTGGTCGGGAGAGTATGAGCAGTTCTTC.

This chain joins TRBV6-6 and TRBJ2-7, with D tentatively TRBD1 or TRBD2 (6 bases each). Matching the DNA end better, TRBJ2-4 makes the J call doubtful. The CDR3 sequence is 15 residues long. CDR1 MNHNY and CDR2 SVGAGI come from the germline V gene (reference sequence). The CDR3 loop reads CASSSGPKGGNIQYF. For the CDR3, the DNA is TGTGCCAGCAGTTCAGGGCCCAAGGGGGGAAACATTCAGTACTTC.

The rearrangement joins TRBV7-2 to TRBJ2-1; 14 nucleotides agree with TRBD2. This CDR3 has 15 amino acids. V lost 5 bases and J lost 9; bases outside the gene matches: 6. Germline CDR1 SGHTA, CDR2 FQGNSA. The CDR3 loop reads CASSLGLAGVREQFF. In DNA form, the CDR3 reads TGTGCCAGCAGCCTGGGACTAGCGGGAGTGCGTGAGCAGTTCTTC.

The sample holds a few counts of this clonotype. The V and J genes are TRBV9 and TRBJ1-2; the match to TRBD1 covers 8 bases. Unmatched junction bases numbered 10, after V lost 3 bases and J lost 0 bases. Germline V gives CDR1 SGDLS, CDR2 YYNGEE. The CDR3 contains 17 residues. In DNA, the CDR3 is TGTGCCAGCAGCGGCCCGACAGGGGCGAACCCTAACTATGGCTACACCTTC. Its translation: CASSGPTGANPNYGYTF.

The gene calls are TRBV7-6 and TRBJ2-1; D may match TRBD1 or TRBD2 (5 bases each). With 1 base removed from V and 2 bases from J, the gap between germline ends came to 18 bases. This CDR3 comprises 18 residues. Germline V lookup: CDR1 SGHVS, CDR2 FNYEAQ. DNA for the CDR3: TGTGCCAGCAGCTTAGTAGGGGACCCCATTTATGCCTACAATGAGCAGTTCTTC. Its protein is CASSLVGDPIYAYNEQFF.

The rearrangement joins TRBV9 to TRBJ1-1, with unresolved D. Trimming removed 3 bases from V and 2 bases from J, with 14 bases in between. CDR1 SGDLS and CDR2 YYNGEE come from the germline V gene. The CDR3 sequence is 15 residues long. The DNA of the CDR3 is TGTGCCAGCAGCGACTCCGGAGAGTCCAACACTGAAGCTTTCTTT. It yields the protein CASSDSGESNTEAFF.

V and J are TRBV29-1 and TRBJ1-1, with D unclear. Between the trimmed V and J ends, which lost 6 bases and 1 base, there was a span of 12 bases. There are 13 residues in the CDR3. From germline, CDR1 is SQVTM and CDR2 ANQGSEA. Here the CDR3 DNA reads TGCAGCGTCCCCCCGGGGAGGAACACTGAAGCTTTCTTT. Translating it yields CSVPPGRNTEAFF.

V is TRBV27 and J is TRBJ1-1; the match to TRBD1 covers 7 bases. The CDR3 is 13 amino acids. Germline V lookup: CDR1 MNHEY, CDR2 SMNVEV (reference sequence). Trimming took 5 bases from V and 4 from J; bases not matched to a gene: 4. The CDR3 protein is CASSPEGATEAFF. The CDR3 nucleotides read TGTGCCAGCAGTCCGGAGGGGGCCACTGAAGCTTTCTTT.

The chain joins TRBV3-1 to TRBJ1-1, with D possibly TRBD1 on 5 matching bases. Germline values: CDR1 LGHDT, CDR2 YNNKEL (reference sequence). V was cut by 1 base and J by 5 bases, with 14 bases left in between. There are 15 residues in the CDR3. CDR3 protein: CASSQVGGTGTEAFF. CDR3 bases: TGTGCCAGCAGCCAAGTTGGAGGGACGGGTACTGAAGCTTTCTTT.

With regard to this clonotype: The junction departs from germline at one end; a sequencing error may be responsible. The chain links TRBV7-9 to TRBJ2-6; TRBD1 might be the D (5 bases). Germline V CDR1 and CDR2: SEHNR, FQNEAQ (reference sequence). This CDR3 is built from 18 residues. CDR3 residues: CASSLWGRGPSGASVLTF. The DNA for the CDR3 is TGTGCCAGCAGCTTATGGGGAAGGGGTCCTTCTGGGGCCAGCGTCCTGACTTTC.

This chain joins TRBV20-1 and TRBJ2-3; TRBD2 agrees at 7 bases. The CDR3 runs to 13 residues. In germline, CDR1 is DFQATT, CDR2 SNEGSKA (reference sequence). The J segment lost 4 bases and the V segment lost 3 bases, leaving 4 bases of the junction unmatched. CDR3 nucleotides: TGCAGTGCTAGGAGCGGGGAACCAGATACGCAGTATTTT. This gives the protein CSARSGEPDTQYF.

The sample holds a few counts of this clonotype. The rearrangement joins TRBV20-1 to TRBJ2-1; TRBD2 matches 7 bases. The CDR3 runs 15 residues. The germline V gene encodes CDR1 DFQATT and CDR2 SNEGSKA (reference sequence). Trimming at V came to 0 bases and at J to 10 bases, leaving 12 bases not matched to a gene. CDR3 in DNA: TGCAGTGCTAGAGAGGGAGTCCTAGCGGAAACAGAGCAGTTCTTC. This codes for CSAREGVLAETEQFF.

V and J are TRBV9 and TRBJ2-1; 7 bases match TRBD2. The V gene end was trimmed by 3 bases and the J gene end by 2 bases; junction bases not matched to a gene: 8. This CDR3 comprises 16 residues. Per germline, CDR1 SGDLS and CDR2 YYNGEE. The CDR3 nucleotides are TGTGCCAGCAGCGAGGAATTAGCGGGCGCCTACAATGAGCAGTTCTTC. It codes for CASSEELAGAYNEQFF.

This chain links TRBV10-3 with TRBJ2-1; the D is unclear. CDR1 is ENHRY, CDR2 SYGVKD, per germline. The CDR3 length is 15 residues. V was trimmed by 6 bases and J by 8 bases, leaving 20 bases between them. CDR3 amino acids: CAISQTTKGGDEQFF. Here the CDR3 DNA reads TGTGCCATCAGCCAGACGACGAAGGGCGGCGATGAGCAGTTCTTC.

The rearrangement joins TRBV25-1 to TRBJ1-2; D gene ambiguous. Between the trimmed V and J ends, which lost 6 bases and 7 bases, there was a span of 15 bases. The CDR3 runs 13 residues. Germline CDR1 and CDR2: MGHDK and SYGVNS. CDR3 coding DNA: TGTGCCAGCAGGCCGGGGTTGATCGGTGGCTACACCTTC. Protein: CASRPGLIGGYTF.

Turning to this clonotype: One junction end disagrees with the germline gene, perhaps due to a read error. V gene TRBV27 combines with J gene TRBJ1-1, with a tentative D call TRBD1 (6 bases). The CDR3 spans 14 residues. The V gene's germline CDR1 is MNHEY and CDR2 SMNVEV (reference sequence). This chain's CDR3 is CASSSHRVSTEAFF. The CDR3, as DNA: TGTGCCAGCAGTTCACACAGGGTATCCACTGAGGCTTTCTTT.

The chain recombines TRBV9 with TRBJ2-3; a possible D gene is TRBD1 (6 bases). The V end lost 2 bases, the J end lost 5 bases, and 12 bases lay between the germline ends. The CDR3 sequence is 14 residues long. CDR1 and CDR2 from the germline V gene are SGDLS and YYNGEE. The CDR3, as DNA: TGTGCCAGCAGCGTTACAGGGAAAGAAGATACGCAGTATTTT. Amino acids: CASSVTGKEDTQYF. The full variable domain, rest sourced from reference TRBV9 and TRBJ2-3, is DSGVTQTPKHLITATGQRVTLRCSPRSGDLSVYWYQQSLDQGLQFLIQYYNGEERAKGNILERFSAQQFPDLHSELNLSSLELGDSALYFCASSVTGKEDTQYFGPGTRLTVL.

J is TRBJ2-5 and V is TRBV6-5; D is unresolved. The CDR3 runs to 13 residues. Trimming removed 0 bases at V and 3 bases at J, with 5 bases between. Germline V CDR1 and CDR2: MNHEY, SVGAGI. The CDR3 DNA reads TGTGCCAGCAGTTACTCGGCAGAAGAGACCCAGTACTTC. Translation gives CASSYSAEETQYF.

This chain uses TRBV7-2 with TRBJ1-3; D uncertain. The V end was cut by 2 bases, the J end by 0 bases, with 8 bases between. Germline V CDR1 and CDR2: SGHTA, FQGNSA. The CDR3 covers 15 residues. Here the CDR3 reads CASSLHDSSGNTIYF. The DNA for the CDR3 is TGTGCCAGCAGCTTACACGACTCCTCTGGAAACACCATATATTTT.

CDR3 region: CASSASGYYEQYF. DNA of the CDR3: TGCGCCAGCAGCGCGAGCGGCTACTACGAGCAGTACTTC. The chain couples TRBV5-1 to TRBJ2-7, with a possible D match to TRBD2 (5 bases). V was pared by 4 bases and J by 3 bases, with 11 bases between. The germline CDR1 and CDR2 sequences are SGHRS and YFSETQ. There are 13 residues in the CDR3. Using reference TRBV5-1 and TRBJ2-7 for the parts outside the CDR3, the full variable domain is KAGVTQTPRYLIKTRGQQVTLSCSPISGHRSVSWYQQTPGQGLQFLFEYFSETQRNKGNFPGRFSGRQFSNSRSEMNVSTLELGDSALYLCASSASGYYEQYFGPGTRLTVT.